What follows describes a single T cell receptor (beta chain). Its antigen is still unknown. Base quality data are lacking; no much larger clone is found one base away. The data were taken from a study of blood T cell repertoires in COVID-19 (dated by TCRdb to 2018 to 2021). Background for the entire study: Samples covering the acute and convalescent phases of COVID-19 were provided by collaborators in the United States, Italy and Spain. The prospective study material was composed of cDNA or gDNA derived from T cells, B-cell-depleted T cells, or PBMCs. The dataset comprised deeply sampled blood TCRbeta repertoires from subjects exposed to, actively infected with, or recovered from COVID-19. A freely available public database, intended as a resource for researchers studying the immune response to SARS-CoV-2, is where the repertoires were released. Samples were obtained from the ongoing ImmuneRACE study (first 160 participants) and from 1,000 to 1,500 subjects provided by 6 global collaborators. The sample metadata nearly always contained a de-identified subject ID, COVID-19 status, age in years and sex. Where available, HLA class I and class II types were taken from metadata supplied by the sample provider and were not determined by assay-based typing. Results and caveats for the whole study, not just this receptor: The quantity of clinical and demographic metadata differed by source and by participant and was supplied without curation.

From the cysteine up to the phenylalanine, the CDR3 has a length of 17 residues. Only the CDR3 DNA is retained, 51 bases long and in frame from the first base. As encoded in the germline V gene, CDR1 is MDHEN while CDR2 is SYDVKM. Ends trimmed: V by 4 bases, J by 4 bases; bases unmatched to a gene: 11. The collaborating institutions used their own protocols to collect whole blood in K2EDTA tubes. For TCRbeta analysis, collaborators shipped samples as frozen whole blood, isolated PBMCs, or DNA extracted from either of those sample types. TCRbeta CDR3 regions were amplified from genomic DNA by means of the immunoSEQ Assay, a bias-controlled multiplex PCR. Concerning the study's data processing: Within the assay, amplification of reference gene primers was used to estimate how many nucleated cells each sample contained. Sequence reads were collapsed and filtered to measure the absolute abundance of every unique TCRbeta CDR3 rearrangement. For each sample, productive Simpson clonality was calculated as the square root of Simpson's diversity index across productive rearrangements. TCRdb mirrors the immuneACCESS table, restricted to in-frame sequences. Some clones are absent from its copies; in checked studies, under half trace to an unresolved V gene, and the reason for the others is unknown. The V and J calls and clone size come from that table; D and trimming were worked out from the DNA. Recorded for this sample are roughly 250,000 clones; about four fifths of them occurred a single time. The top ten clones comprise more than 9.5% of the sample.

The sample comprised peripheral blood. The rearrangement combines TRBV28 with TRBJ1-4, with 8 middle bases fitting TRBD1. This sequence originates from a woman over 75 with acute or convalescent COVID-19. For the CDR3, the sequence is CASSSGAGGIGNEKLFF. The DNA sequence follows: TGTGCCAGCAGTTCTGGGGCAGGGGGCATTGGTAATGAAAAACTGTTTTTT.